This entry features one T cell receptor beta chain sequence. Its specific antigen is unknown. The record has no base qualities; no much larger clone is one base away. TCR beta CDR3 regions were sequenced from DNA using the immunoSEQ Assay. The authors' pipeline ran thus. T cell density was computed as TCR beta template counts normalized to usable DNA estimated by amplifying housekeeping genes. Richness was estimated using the preseqR package, with extrapolation to 400,000 templates for PBMC samples and to 120,000 templates for tissue samples. Clonality was taken to be one minus Pielou's evenness. Tissue-enriched TCRs were identified through differential abundance testing performed on productive amino-acid clonotypes, with a minimum total count of 5 and an alpha of 0.1. The Jaccard Index and the Morisita Overlap Index were used to quantify repertoire overlap between compartments. GLIPH clustered TCR beta CDR3s with public tetramer-defined viral CDR3s; viral motifs required at least three viral sequences plus V-gene enrichment. TCRdb obtained this table from immuneACCESS and retained in-frame rearrangements with V and J assigned. These tables miss some clones; where compared with another copy, unresolved V genes account for less than half of the shortfall, and the remainder is unexplained. V, J and clone size derive from that table, while D and trimming were established from the DNA sequence. The sample data list about 11,000 clones, and more than 85% of these were observed just once. The biggest ten clones account for roughly 13% of the sample.

These data are taken from a study of T cells in localized non-small cell lung cancer (dated by TCRdb to the early 2020s). About the study as a whole: The study examined T cell repertoires in a few hundred patients with early-stage NSCLC and compared tumors with uninvolved tumor-adjacent lungs. The mean age of the NSCLC patients was just over 65 years, with approximately 130 men and over 100 women. The cohort consisted of 236 treatment-naive NSCLC patients whose localized lung tumors had been resected. What the authors observed across the whole study: Uninvolved tumor-adjacent lung showed the highest T cell clonality, higher than tumor, which suggests more focused antigenic responses in the uninvolved tumor-adjacent lung. Higher T cell density in blood was associated with longer overall survival, whereas higher clonality in adjacent lung was associated with shorter survival. A median of around 57 of the top 100 tumor clones turned up in the paired uninvolved adjacent lung, and about 28 of those clones also ranked among the top 100 of that same adjacent lung. Because multi-region sequencing of the tumors was not done, intratumor heterogeneity could not be ruled out. Because the study design was exploratory, TCR variables were selected using unadjusted p-values without false-discovery rate correction.

At diagnosis, tumor, uninvolved tumor-adjacent lung and peripheral blood were collected and then preserved as a mix of FFPE and fresh-frozen material. For TCR repertoire profiling, blood samples were analyzed in the form of peripheral blood mononuclear cells. Sequenced here: peripheral blood, sampled before any cancer treatment. The receptor was derived from a male donor at least 60 years old with stage III lung adenocarcinoma.

The CDR3 region has the sequence CAISETGNTEAFF. DNA sequence: TGTGCCATCAGCGAGACCGGGAACACTGAAGCTTTCTTT. The chain couples TRBV10-3 to TRBJ1-1; no D gene is confidently identified. Deletion took 6 bases off V and 1 base off J, with a span of 9 bases between the germline ends. CDR1 and CDR2 are drawn from the germline V gene: ENHRY, SYGVKD. The CDR3 holds 13 amino acids from the cysteine to the phenylalanine. Only CDR3 DNA is held: 39 bases, read in frame from base 1.